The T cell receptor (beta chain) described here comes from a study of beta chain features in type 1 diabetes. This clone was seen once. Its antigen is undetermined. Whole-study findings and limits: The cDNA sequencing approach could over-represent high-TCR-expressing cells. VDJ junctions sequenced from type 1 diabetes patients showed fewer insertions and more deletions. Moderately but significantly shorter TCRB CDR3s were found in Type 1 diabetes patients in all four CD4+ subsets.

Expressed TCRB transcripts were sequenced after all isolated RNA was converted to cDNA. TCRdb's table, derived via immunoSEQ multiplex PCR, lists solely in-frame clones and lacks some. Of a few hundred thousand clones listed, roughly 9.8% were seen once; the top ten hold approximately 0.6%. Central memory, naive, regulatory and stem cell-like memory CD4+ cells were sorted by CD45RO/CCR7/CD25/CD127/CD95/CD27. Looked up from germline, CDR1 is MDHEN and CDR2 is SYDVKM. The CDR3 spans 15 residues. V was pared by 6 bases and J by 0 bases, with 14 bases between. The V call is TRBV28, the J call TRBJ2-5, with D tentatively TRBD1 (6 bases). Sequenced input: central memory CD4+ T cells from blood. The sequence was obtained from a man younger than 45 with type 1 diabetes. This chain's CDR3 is CASSPGTYDQETQYF. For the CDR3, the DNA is TGTGCCAGCAGCCCAGGGACATACGACCAAGAGACCCAGTACTTC.